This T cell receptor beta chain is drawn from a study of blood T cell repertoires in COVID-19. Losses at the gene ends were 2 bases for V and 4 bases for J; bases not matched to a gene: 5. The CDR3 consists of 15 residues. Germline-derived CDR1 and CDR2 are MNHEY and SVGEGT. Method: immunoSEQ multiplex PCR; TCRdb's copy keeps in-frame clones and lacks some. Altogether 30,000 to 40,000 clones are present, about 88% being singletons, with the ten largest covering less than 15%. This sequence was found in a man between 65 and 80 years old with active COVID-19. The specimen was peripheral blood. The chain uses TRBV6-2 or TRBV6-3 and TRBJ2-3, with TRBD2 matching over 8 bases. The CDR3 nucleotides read TGTGCCAGCAGTTACGGCGGGAGGATGGCAGATACGCAGTATTTT. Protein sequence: CASSYGGRMADTQYF.